This TCR beta chain came from a study of blood T cell repertoires in COVID-19. Clones were read by immunoSEQ multiplex PCR, and TCRdb kept only the in-frame ones, dropping some. The repertoire includes more than 300,000 clones, roughly 90% of them detected once, and under 6.5% sits in the top ten. The J segment lost 2 bases and the V segment lost 3 bases, leaving 12 bases of the junction unmatched. This CDR3 has 18 residues. In germline, CDR1 is LGHDT, CDR2 YNNKEL (reference sequence). Sequenced sample: peripheral blood. V usage is TRBV3-1 (or the pseudogene TRBV3-2) and J usage is TRBJ2-7, with TRBD2 matching 11 bases. The receptor's source is a man aged 18 to 35 who had recovered from COVID-19. The chain's CDR3 is CASSHVPRTSGFPYEQYF. The DNA of the CDR3 is TGTGCCAGCAGCCATGTCCCAAGGACTAGCGGGTTCCCCTACGAGCAGTACTTC.